This TCR beta chain originates from a study of T cells in Graves' hyperthyroidism and ophthalmopathy. Overall study context: The initial diagnosis was the point when peripheral blood was collected, ahead of any treatment.

Study-level results: Among clonotypes expanded in thyroid above 0.001, most were also found in blood.

The sample holds many counts of this clonotype. Its antigen is unknown. Amplification of TCR beta CDR3 regions used RNA as the template. HTBI primers drove first-round RT-PCR of the TCR CDR3. MiXCR, run by TCRdb on the multiplex PCR reads, gives a single entry per CDR3 protein. The sample lists 650,000 to 850,000 distinct CDR3 sequences; around 19% were seen once. Each patient was aged 18 to 65 and had newly diagnosed hyperthyroidism of under 2 months' duration. The study excluded patients with uncontrolled infection, other autoimmune disease, pregnancy or lactation. The germline V gene encodes CDR1 GTSNPN and CDR2 SVGIG (reference sequence). This CDR3 comprises 17 residues. Losses at the gene ends were 3 bases for V and 0 bases for J; bases not matched to a gene: 7.

The gene calls are TRBV30 and TRBJ1-3, with TRBD1 matching 11 bases. The clonotype was recovered from a woman between 45 and 65 years old with Graves' hyperthyroidism that later progressed to Graves' ophthalmopathy. What was sequenced was blood. This CDR3 is CAWSPRDRGFSGNTIYF. CDR3 DNA: TGTGCCTGGAGCCCCCGGGACAGGGGGTTCTCTGGAAACACCATATATTTT. Full variable domain (outside the CDR3, taken from reference TRBV30 and TRBJ1-3): SQTIHQWPATLVQPVGSPLSLECTVEGTSNPNLYWYRQAAGRGLQLLFYSVGIGQISSEVPQNLSASRPQDRQFILSSKKLLLSDSGFYLCAWSPRDRGFSGNTIYFGEGSWLTVV.